The following is a T cell receptor (beta chain) sequence with its context. Its matching antigen is unknown. Germline assignment: CDR1 SGHDT and CDR2 YYEEEE. There are 15 residues in the CDR3. Trimming shortened V by 1 base and J by 8 bases, and 16 bases separated the two germline ends. The entry originates in a study of response to subunit inactivated influenza vaccine. Points from the study as a whole: That few new T cells are recruited by each seasonal influenza vaccination was the authors' suggestion.

TCRdb redid the calling of the RT-PCR reads with MiXCR, one entry per CDR3 protein. The sample lists about 520,000 distinct CDR3 sequences, around 25% seen once, with approximately 2% in the top ten. This sample comprised CD4+ T cells sorted from PBMCs, obtained 5 days after vaccination. The sequence was obtained from a man between 50 and 59 years old who received an inactivated influenza vaccine. This chain uses TRBV5-6 with TRBJ2-1; D not resolved. CDR3 nucleotide sequence: TGTGCCAGCAGCTTGCAGCTTCGAGCGAGGCATGAGCAGTTCTTC. Its protein product is CASSLQLRARHEQFF.